The 26 T cell receptor beta chains below were found in one sample sequenced in a study of T cell changes during pregnancy in multiple sclerosis. The method was immunoSEQ multiplex PCR; TCRdb's version includes in-frame clones alone and lacks a portion of them. The sample has 55,000 to 80,000 clones; around 93% are singletons. The sequencing here drew on CD8+ T cells from peripheral blood mononuclear cells, taken in the second trimester of pregnancy. These TCRs come from a female donor with multiple sclerosis, enrolled in a pregnancy study.

This clone has more than one count but fewer than ten. The chain is built from TRBV7-9 and TRBJ2-1, with 9 bases identical to TRBD1. Trimming took 2 bases from V and 3 from J; bases not matched to a gene: 5. CDR1 and CDR2 from the germline V gene are SEHNR and FQNEAQ (reference sequence). The CDR3 has 16 residues. The CDR3 region is CASSLSLDRGYNEQFF. The CDR3 coding sequence is TGTGCCAGCAGCTTATCTCTGGACAGGGGCTACAATGAGCAGTTCTTC.

This clone appeared a few times. The J gene is TRBJ1-5, the V gene TRBV19; a possible D gene is TRBD1 (6 bases). The germline V and J ends were trimmed by 3 bases and 5 bases, with 17 bases remaining between them. The CDR3 totals 16 residues. Germline CDR1 and CDR2: LNHDA and SQIVND (reference sequence). CDR3 DNA sequence: TGTGCCAGTAGTATCTGGGGCGGGGGGGCCGATCAGCCCCAGCATTTT. Protein: CASSIWGGGADQPQHF.

The chain links TRBV7-8 to TRBJ1-1, with D perhaps TRBD1 (6 bases). Germline CDR1 reads SGHVS; CDR2 reads FQNEAQ. CDR3 length: 14 residues. Trimming took off 2 bases at V and 4 bases at J, with 11 bases between the two ends. The CDR3 sequence is CASSLTGPGTEAFF. The CDR3 DNA reads as TGTGCCAGCAGCTTAACAGGGCCGGGCACTGAAGCTTTCTTT.

The chain recombines TRBV5-1 with TRBJ2-7; no clear D gene. Trimming cost V 3 bases and J 5 bases, with 12 bases left between them. Per the germline V gene, CDR1 is SGHRS and CDR2 is YFSETQ. The CDR3 spans 13 residues. This chain's CDR3 is CASSWSGTNEQYF. CDR3 sequence (DNA): TGCGCCAGCAGCTGGTCAGGTACCAACGAGCAGTACTTC.

This clone was counted once. The chain carries TRBV7-8 and TRBJ2-3, with TRBD1 as a possible D gene (5 bases). The ends were cut back, 1 base at V and 3 bases at J, with 8 bases in the middle. The CDR3 extends over 14 amino acids. Germline-derived CDR1 and CDR2 are SGHVS and FQNEAQ. In DNA form, the CDR3 reads TGTGCCAGCAGCTTAGAAGGGGCAACAGATACGCAGTATTTT. This translates into CASSLEGATDTQYF.

This chain links TRBV4-3 with TRBJ2-3, with D possibly being TRBD2 (5 bases). The germline V and J ends were trimmed by 0 bases and 5 bases, with 21 bases remaining between them. CDR1 and CDR2 (germline): LGHNA, YSLEER. The CDR3 is made up of 18 amino acids. The CDR3 bases are TGCGCCAGCAGCCAAGAAGTGGGGATCAGCGGCCCGGGAGATACGCAGTATTTT. Translating gives CASSQEVGISGPGDTQYF.

This sequence joins TRBV4-3 and TRBJ2-1, with TRBD2 identical over 7 bases. The CDR3 is made up of 15 amino acids. The germline CDR1 and CDR2 sequences are LGHNA and YSLEER. Trimming took 3 bases from V and 7 from J; bases not matched to a gene: 9. The CDR3 coding sequence is TGCGCCAGCAGCCAGAGTAGCGGGTATTTGAATGAGCAGTTCTTC. The encoded protein is CASSQSSGYLNEQFF.

This clone was counted a single time. The gene calls are TRBV7-9 and TRBJ2-3; 8 bases line up with TRBD2. Trimming cost V 8 bases and J 0 bases; bases outside gene matches: 7. CDR1 is SEHNR, CDR2 FQNEAQ, per germline (reference sequence). The CDR3 sequence is 15 residues long. Written as DNA, the CDR3 is TGTGCCAGCTCGGGTAGCGGGGCTAGCACAGATACGCAGTATTTT. This gives the protein CASSGSGASTDTQYF.

The rearrangement uses TRBV5-6 and TRBJ1-1; D may be TRBD1 (6 bases). Between the trimmed V and J ends, which lost 4 bases and 7 bases, there was a span of 17 bases. Germline lookup yields CDR1 SGHDT and CDR2 YYEEEE. This CDR3 spans 14 amino acids. CDR3 sequence (DNA): TGTGCCAGCAGCAGCAGGGGAATACGAGATGAAGCTTTCTTT. Translation gives CASSSRGIRDEAFF.

The chain combines TRBV5-6 with TRBJ2-7; D may be TRBD1 (6 bases). Germline CDR1 SGHDT, CDR2 YYEEEE. V was trimmed by 7 bases and J by 5 bases, leaving 13 bases between them. This CDR3 is built from 12 residues. CDR3 nucleotides: TGTGCCAGCGGATCAGGGGCGAACGAGCAGTACTTC. It is translated as CASGSGANEQYF.

The genes are TRBV4-1 and TRBJ2-7; 11 bases line up with TRBD2. Germline V lookup: CDR1 MGHRA, CDR2 YSYEKL. Losses at the gene ends were 4 bases for V and 4 bases for J; bases not matched to a gene: 9. The CDR3 is 16 residues long. The CDR3 DNA sequence: TGCGCCAGCAGCCCGAGCGGGGGACTAGCGGCATACGAGCAGTACTTC. Its protein is CASSPSGGLAAYEQYF.

The CDR3 here is CASRELSNQPQHF. CDR3 sequence (DNA): TGTGCCAGTCGGGAACTTAGCAATCAGCCCCAGCATTTT. V and J are TRBV19 and TRBJ1-5; no reliable D call. The CDR3 has 13 amino acids. The germline V gene encodes CDR1 LNHDA and CDR2 SQIVND (reference sequence). V lost 8 bases and J 0 bases, leaving 8 bases between the germline ends.

The V gene is TRBV7-9, the J gene TRBJ2-2; 8 bases fit TRBD2. The germline CDR1 and CDR2 sequences are SEHNR and FQNEAQ (reference sequence). The V gene end was trimmed by 4 bases and the J gene end by 0 bases; junction bases not matched to a gene: 4. The CDR3 consists of 16 residues. CDR3 residues: CASSSTSGSNTGELFF. In DNA, the CDR3 is TGTGCCAGCAGCTCCACTAGCGGTTCGAACACCGGGGAGCTGTTTTTT.

The chain links TRBV10-3 to TRBJ2-3; possibly TRBD2 for D (6 bases). Trimming stripped 6 bases from V and 5 bases from J, with 21 bases between. Per the germline V gene, CDR1 is ENHRY and CDR2 is SYGVKD. The CDR3 is 16 residues long. CDR3 residues: CAIRTEGLTLEDTQYF. CDR3 DNA: TGTGCCATCAGGACGGAGGGACTTACGCTTGAAGATACGCAGTATTTT.

The rearrangement uses TRBV7-2 and TRBJ2-7, with D perhaps matching TRBD1 (6 bases). The germline V and J ends were trimmed by 5 bases and 5 bases, with 22 bases remaining between them. The CDR3 has 16 amino acids. Looked up from germline, CDR1 is SGHTA and CDR2 is FQGNSA. The CDR3 sequence: CASSTSTGPTENEQYF. The CDR3 coding sequence is TGTGCCAGCAGCACCTCGACAGGACCTACTGAGAACGAGCAGTACTTC. Variable domain in full (rest from reference TRBV7-2 and TRBJ2-7): GAGVSQSPSNKVTEKGKDVELRCDPISGHTALYWYRQSLGQGLEFLIYFQGNSAPDKSGLPSDRFSAERTGGSVSTLTIQRTQQEDSAVYLCASSTSTGPTENEQYFGPGTRLTVT.

The chain uses TRBV30 and TRBJ2-7; no reliable D call. The V and J ends lost 2 bases and 6 bases respectively, with 8 bases between them. Germline-derived CDR1 and CDR2 are GTSNPN and SVGIG (reference sequence). The CDR3 contains 11 residues. The CDR3 DNA follows: TGTGCCTGGAGTCTGGGCCGCGAGCAGTACTTC. Encoded protein: CAWSLGREQYF. The entire variable domain, with the rest obtained from reference TRBV30 and TRBJ2-7, is as follows: SQTIHQWPATLVQPVGSPLSLECTVEGTSNPNLYWYRQAAGRGLQLLFYSVGIGQISSEVPQNLSASRPQDRQFILSSKKLLLSDSGFYLCAWSLGREQYFGPGTRLTVT.

This clone was counted between two and nine times. The chain recombines TRBV19 with TRBJ1-1, with D hard to call. V lost 5 bases, J lost 1 base, and 5 bases lay in between. Germline V CDR1 and CDR2: LNHDA, SQIVND (reference sequence). There are 12 residues in the CDR3. In nucleotides, the CDR3 is TGTGCCAGTAGTTTCAGGAACACTGAAGCTTTCTTT. Translating gives CASSFRNTEAFF.

The chain joins TRBV2 to TRBJ2-1, with TRBD2 identical over 13 bases. The CDR3 runs 17 residues. V dropped 2 bases and J dropped 9; count of bases not matched to a gene: 10. The V gene's germline CDR1 is SNHLY and CDR2 FYNNEI. The CDR3 reads CASSERGGTSGKTEQFF. The CDR3 coding sequence is TGTGCCAGCAGTGAAAGGGGGGGGACTAGCGGGAAGACTGAGCAGTTCTTC.

This chain joins TRBV2 and TRBJ2-3; 10 bases align to TRBD2. This CDR3 is built from 15 residues. CDR1 SNHLY and CDR2 FYNNEI come from the germline V gene. The V gene end was trimmed by 6 bases and the J gene end by 5 bases; junction bases not matched to a gene: 8. The CDR3 here is CASSPLAGEGDTQYF. CDR3 coding DNA: TGTGCCAGCAGCCCCCTAGCGGGAGAGGGAGATACGCAGTATTTT.

Here the CDR3 reads CASSPTANTEAFF. DNA of the CDR3: TGTGCCAGCAGTCCGACAGCGAACACTGAAGCTTTCTTT. The chain carries TRBV6-1 and TRBJ1-1; tentatively, D is TRBD1 (5 bases). V was cut by 5 bases and J by 1 base, with 8 bases left in between. Germline assignment: CDR1 MNHNS and CDR2 SASEGT. CDR3 length: 13 amino acids.

This rearrangement joins TRBV5-1 to TRBJ2-1; possibly TRBD2 for D (6 bases). The germline V gene encodes CDR1 SGHRS and CDR2 YFSETQ. Trimming stripped 4 bases from V and 2 bases from J, with 19 bases between. The CDR3 contains 17 residues. CDR3 protein: CASSRRASEGPYNEQFF. The CDR3 nucleotides read TGCGCCAGCAGCCGTCGGGCCTCGGAGGGTCCCTACAATGAGCAGTTCTTC. Supplemented by reference TRBV5-1 and TRBJ2-1, the full variable domain reads KAGVTQTPRYLIKTRGQQVTLSCSPISGHRSVSWYQQTPGQGLQFLFEYFSETQRNKGNFPGRFSGRQFSNSRSEMNVSTLELGDSALYLCASSRRASEGPYNEQFFGPGTRLTVL.

V is TRBV7-2 and J is TRBJ2-1; 8 bases map to TRBD2. Looked up from germline, CDR1 is SGHTA and CDR2 is FQGNSA. CDR3 size: 18 residues. Germline trimming cut 5 bases from V and 6 bases from J; bases unmatched to any gene: 18. CDR3 DNA: TGTGCCAGCAGCACTACTTGGGGGACTAGTCAAATGTTCAATGAGCAGTTCTTC. Its translation: CASSTTWGTSQMFNEQFF. The full variable domain, with the rest looked up from reference TRBV7-2 and TRBJ2-1, is GAGVSQSPSNKVTEKGKDVELRCDPISGHTALYWYRQSLGQGLEFLIYFQGNSAPDKSGLPSDRFSAERTGGSVSTLTIQRTQQEDSAVYLCASSTTWGTSQMFNEQFFGPGTRLTVL.

This chain joins TRBV9 and TRBJ2-7; 9 positions match TRBD1. The CDR3 runs to 16 residues. The junction had 6 bases not matched to a gene; V was cut back by 0 bases and J by 2 bases. Per germline, CDR1 SGDLS and CDR2 YYNGEE. The CDR3 reads CASSVAGTGNPYEQYF. The CDR3 DNA follows: TGTGCCAGCAGCGTAGCAGGGACAGGGAACCCCTACGAGCAGTACTTC.

The chain is built from TRBV7-3 and TRBJ2-3; 7 bases align to TRBD2. V was clipped by 2 bases and J by 5 bases; unmatched bases: 7. From germline, CDR1 is SGHTA and CDR2 FQGTGA. The CDR3 is 15 residues long. The CDR3: CASSLLGGTGDTQYF. The CDR3 DNA reads as TGTGCCAGCAGCTTATTGGGAGGGACCGGAGATACGCAGTATTTT. Combining the CDR3 with reference TRBV7-3 and TRBJ2-3 gives the whole variable domain GAGVSQTPSNKVTEKGKYVELRCDPISGHTALYWYRQSLGQGPEFLIYFQGTGAADDSGLPNDRFFAVRPEGSVSTLKIQRTERGDSAVYLCASSLLGGTGDTQYFGPGTRLTVL.

This chain joins TRBV4-1 and TRBJ2-3; 9 bases agree with TRBD1. Germline assignment: CDR1 MGHRA and CDR2 YSYEKL. There are 17 residues in the CDR3. The junction had 6 bases not matched to a gene; V was cut back by 0 bases and J by 2 bases. For the CDR3, the DNA is TGCGCCAGCAGCCAAGATCACCGGACAGGGGACACAGATACGCAGTATTTT. Protein sequence: CASSQDHRTGDTDTQYF.

The CDR3 DNA sequence: TGTGCCAGCAGTGCTACAACTATTGAAGCTTTCTTT. Amino acid sequence: CASSATTIEAFF. The rearrangement links TRBV28 to TRBJ1-1; D remains ambiguous. The germline V gene encodes CDR1 MDHEN and CDR2 SYDVKM. The CDR3 runs to 12 residues. The germline V and J ends were trimmed by 5 bases and 7 bases, with 11 bases remaining between them.